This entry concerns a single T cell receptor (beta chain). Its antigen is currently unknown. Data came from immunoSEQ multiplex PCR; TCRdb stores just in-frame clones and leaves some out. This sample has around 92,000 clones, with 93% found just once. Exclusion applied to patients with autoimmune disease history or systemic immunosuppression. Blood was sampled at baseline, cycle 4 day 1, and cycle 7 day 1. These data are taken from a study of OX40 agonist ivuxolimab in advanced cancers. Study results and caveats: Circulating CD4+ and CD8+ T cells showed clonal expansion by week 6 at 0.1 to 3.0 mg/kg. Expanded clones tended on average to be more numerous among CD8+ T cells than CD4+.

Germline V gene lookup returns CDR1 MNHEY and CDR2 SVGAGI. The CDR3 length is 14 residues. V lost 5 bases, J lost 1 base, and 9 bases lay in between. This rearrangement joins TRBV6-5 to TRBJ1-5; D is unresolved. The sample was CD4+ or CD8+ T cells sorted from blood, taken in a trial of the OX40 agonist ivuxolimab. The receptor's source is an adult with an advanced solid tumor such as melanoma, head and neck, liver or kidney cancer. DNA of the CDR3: TGTGCCAGCAGTCCCGACCACAGCAATCAGCCCCAGCATTTT. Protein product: CASSPDHSNQPQHF.